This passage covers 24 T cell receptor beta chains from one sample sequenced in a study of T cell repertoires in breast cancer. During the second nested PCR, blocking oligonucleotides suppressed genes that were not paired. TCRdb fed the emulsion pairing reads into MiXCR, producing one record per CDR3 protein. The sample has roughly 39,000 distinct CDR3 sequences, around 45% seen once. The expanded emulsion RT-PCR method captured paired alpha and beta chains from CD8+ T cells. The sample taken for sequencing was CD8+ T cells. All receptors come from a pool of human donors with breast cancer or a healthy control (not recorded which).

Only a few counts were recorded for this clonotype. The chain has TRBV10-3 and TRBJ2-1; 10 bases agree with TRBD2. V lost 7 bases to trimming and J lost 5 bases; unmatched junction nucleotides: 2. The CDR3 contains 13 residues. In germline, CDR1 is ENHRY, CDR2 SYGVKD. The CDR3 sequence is CAINSGRHNEQFF. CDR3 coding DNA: TGTGCCATCAATAGCGGGAGGCACAATGAGCAGTTCTTC.

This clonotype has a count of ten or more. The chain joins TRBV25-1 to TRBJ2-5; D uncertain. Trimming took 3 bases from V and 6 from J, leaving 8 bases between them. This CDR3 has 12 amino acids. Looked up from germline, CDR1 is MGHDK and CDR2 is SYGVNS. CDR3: CASSDYRQTQYF. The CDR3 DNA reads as TGTGCCAGCAGTGACTACCGACAGACCCAGTACTTC.

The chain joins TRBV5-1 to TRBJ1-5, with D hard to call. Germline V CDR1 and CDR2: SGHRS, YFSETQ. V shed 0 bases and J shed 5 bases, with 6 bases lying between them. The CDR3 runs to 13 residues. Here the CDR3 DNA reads TGCGCCAGCAGCTTGGGGGGTGATCAGCCCCAGCATTTT. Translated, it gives CASSLGGDQPQHF.

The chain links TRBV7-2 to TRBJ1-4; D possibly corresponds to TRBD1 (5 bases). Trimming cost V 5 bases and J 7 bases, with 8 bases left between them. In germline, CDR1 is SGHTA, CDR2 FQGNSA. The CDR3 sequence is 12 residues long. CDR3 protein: CASSARAEKLFF. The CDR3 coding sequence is TGTGCCAGCAGCGCCAGGGCTGAAAAACTGTTTTTT.

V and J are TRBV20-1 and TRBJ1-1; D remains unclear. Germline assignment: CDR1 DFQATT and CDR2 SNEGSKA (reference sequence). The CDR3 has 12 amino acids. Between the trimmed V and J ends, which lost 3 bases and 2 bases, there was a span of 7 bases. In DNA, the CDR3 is TGCAGTGCTAGGAGAAGTAACACTGAAGCTTTCTTT. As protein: CSARRSNTEAFF.

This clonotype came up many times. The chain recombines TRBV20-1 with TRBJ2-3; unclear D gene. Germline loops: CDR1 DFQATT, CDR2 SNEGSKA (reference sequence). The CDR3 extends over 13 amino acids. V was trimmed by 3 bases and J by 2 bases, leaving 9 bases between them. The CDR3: CSARHRATDTQYF. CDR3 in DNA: TGCAGTGCTAGGCACCGAGCCACAGATACGCAGTATTTT.

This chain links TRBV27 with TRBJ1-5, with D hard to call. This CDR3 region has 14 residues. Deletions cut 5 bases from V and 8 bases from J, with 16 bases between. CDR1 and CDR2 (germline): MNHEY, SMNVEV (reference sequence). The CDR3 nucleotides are TGTGCCAGCAGTAAGGAAAGGCCAAATAAGCCCCAGCATTTT. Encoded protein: CASSKERPNKPQHF.

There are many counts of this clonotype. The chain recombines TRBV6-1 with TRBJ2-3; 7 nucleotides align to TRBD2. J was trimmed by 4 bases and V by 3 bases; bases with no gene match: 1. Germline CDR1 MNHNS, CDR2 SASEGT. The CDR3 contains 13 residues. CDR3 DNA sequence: TGTGCCAGCAGTGATGCGGGGGCAGATACGCAGTATTTT. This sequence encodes CASSDAGADTQYF.

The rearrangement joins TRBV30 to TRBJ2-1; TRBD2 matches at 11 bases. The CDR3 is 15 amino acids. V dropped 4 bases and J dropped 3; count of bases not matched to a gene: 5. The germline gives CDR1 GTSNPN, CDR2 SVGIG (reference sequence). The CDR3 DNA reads TGTGCCTGGAAACTGACTAGCGGGGTCTACAATGAGCAGTTCTTC. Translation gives CAWKLTSGVYNEQFF.

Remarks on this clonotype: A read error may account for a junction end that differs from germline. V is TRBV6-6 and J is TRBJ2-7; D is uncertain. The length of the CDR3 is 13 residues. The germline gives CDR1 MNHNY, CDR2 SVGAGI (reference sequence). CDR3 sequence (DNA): TGTGCCAGCAGTTACTCTGGGTTCAACGGGCAGTACTTT. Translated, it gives CASSYSGFNGQYF.

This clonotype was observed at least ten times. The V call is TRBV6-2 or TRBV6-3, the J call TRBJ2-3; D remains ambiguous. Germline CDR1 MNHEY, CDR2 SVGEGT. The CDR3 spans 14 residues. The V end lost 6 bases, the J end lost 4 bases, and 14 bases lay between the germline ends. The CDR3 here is CASSFVTLSDTQYF. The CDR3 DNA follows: TGTGCCAGCAGCTTCGTAACTCTGTCAGATACGCAGTATTTT.

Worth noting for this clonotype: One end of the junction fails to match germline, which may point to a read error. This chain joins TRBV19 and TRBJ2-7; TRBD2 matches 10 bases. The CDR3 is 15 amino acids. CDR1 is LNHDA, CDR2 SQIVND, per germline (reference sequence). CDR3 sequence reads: CASSIQREGRYEQHF. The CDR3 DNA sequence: TGTGCCAGTAGTATACAGCGGGAGGGCCGGTACGAGCAGCACTTC.

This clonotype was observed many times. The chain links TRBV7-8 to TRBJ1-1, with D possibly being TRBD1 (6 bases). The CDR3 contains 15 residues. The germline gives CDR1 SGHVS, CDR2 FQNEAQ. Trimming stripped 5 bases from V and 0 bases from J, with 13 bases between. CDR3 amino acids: CASSKLQGLNTEAFF. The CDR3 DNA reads TGTGCCAGCAGCAAACTACAGGGATTGAACACTGAAGCTTTCTTT.

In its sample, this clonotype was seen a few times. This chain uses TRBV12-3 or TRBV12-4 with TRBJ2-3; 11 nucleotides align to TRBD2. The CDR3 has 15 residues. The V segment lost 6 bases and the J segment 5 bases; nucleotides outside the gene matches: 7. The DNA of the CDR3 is TGTGCCAGCAGACCTACTAGCGGGAGAGAAGATACGCAGTATTTT. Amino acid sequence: CASRPTSGREDTQYF.

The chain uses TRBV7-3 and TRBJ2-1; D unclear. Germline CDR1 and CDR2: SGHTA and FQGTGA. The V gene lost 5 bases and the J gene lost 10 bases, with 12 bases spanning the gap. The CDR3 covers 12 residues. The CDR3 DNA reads TGTGCCAGCAGCGCCCGCAGAGGCGAGCAGTTCTTC. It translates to CASSARRGEQFF.

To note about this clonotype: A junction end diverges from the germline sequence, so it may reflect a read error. The CDR3 region is CVSSQDSGIETQYF. DNA for the CDR3: TGTGTCAGCAGCCAGGACAGCGGGATAGAGACCCAGTACTTC. This chain joins TRBV7-9 and TRBJ2-5; D may be TRBD2 (7 bases). The length of the CDR3 is 14 residues. Germline values: CDR1 SEHNR, CDR2 FQNEAQ (reference sequence).

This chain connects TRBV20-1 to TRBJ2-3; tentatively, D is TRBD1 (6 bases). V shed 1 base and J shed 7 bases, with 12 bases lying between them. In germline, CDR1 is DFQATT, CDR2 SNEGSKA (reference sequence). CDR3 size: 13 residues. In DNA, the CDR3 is TGCAGTGCTAGAGTTGGGGGCCGGAATACGCAGTATTTT. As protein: CSARVGGRNTQYF.

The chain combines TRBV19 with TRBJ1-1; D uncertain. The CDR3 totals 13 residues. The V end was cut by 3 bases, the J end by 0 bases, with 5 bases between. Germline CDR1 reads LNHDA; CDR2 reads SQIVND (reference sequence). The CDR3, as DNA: TGTGCCAGTAGTATCGGGGTGAACACTGAAGCTTTCTTT. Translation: CASSIGVNTEAFF.

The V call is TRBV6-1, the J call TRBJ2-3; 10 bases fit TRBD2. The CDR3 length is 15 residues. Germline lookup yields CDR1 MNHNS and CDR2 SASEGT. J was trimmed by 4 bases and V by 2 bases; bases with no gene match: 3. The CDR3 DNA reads TGTGCCAGCAGTGAAAAAGCGGGGGGGCCAGATACGCAGTATTTT. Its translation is CASSEKAGGPDTQYF.

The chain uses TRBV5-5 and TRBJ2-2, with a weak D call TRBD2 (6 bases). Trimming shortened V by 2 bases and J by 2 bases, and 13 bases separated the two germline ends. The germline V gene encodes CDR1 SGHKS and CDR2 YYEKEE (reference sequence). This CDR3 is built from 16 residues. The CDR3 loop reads CASSLRETANTGELFF. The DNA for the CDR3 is TGTGCCAGCAGCTTACGGGAGACAGCAAACACCGGGGAGCTGTTTTTT.

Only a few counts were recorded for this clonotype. The CDR3 loop reads CASHDRGRVTEAFF. The CDR3 DNA is TGCGCCAGCCATGACAGGGGGCGCGTAACTGAAGCTTTCTTT. The chain recombines TRBV5-1 with TRBJ1-1; 10 bases are shared with TRBD1. Trimming took 7 bases from V and 5 from J; bases not matched to a gene: 8. Germline-derived CDR1 and CDR2 are SGHRS and YFSETQ. This CDR3 region has 14 residues.

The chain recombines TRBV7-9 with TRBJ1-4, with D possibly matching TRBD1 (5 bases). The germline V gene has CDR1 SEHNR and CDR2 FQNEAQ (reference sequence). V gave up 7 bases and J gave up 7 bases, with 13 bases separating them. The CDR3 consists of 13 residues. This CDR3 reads CASKRVGGEKLFF. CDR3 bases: TGTGCCAGCAAACGCGTCGGGGGTGAAAAACTGTTTTTT.

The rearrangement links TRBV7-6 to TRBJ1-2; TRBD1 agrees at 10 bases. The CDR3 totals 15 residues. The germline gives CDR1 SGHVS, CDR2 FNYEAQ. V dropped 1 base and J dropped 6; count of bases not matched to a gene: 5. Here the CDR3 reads CASSLEETGGDGYTF. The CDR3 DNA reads TGTGCCAGCAGCTTAGAGGAGACAGGGGGCGATGGCTACACCTTC.

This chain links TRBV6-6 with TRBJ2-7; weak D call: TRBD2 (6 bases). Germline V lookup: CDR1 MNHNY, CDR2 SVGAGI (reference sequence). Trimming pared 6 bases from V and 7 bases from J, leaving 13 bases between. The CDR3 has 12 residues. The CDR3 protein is CASSAGPWEQYF. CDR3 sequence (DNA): TGTGCCAGCAGCGCGGGACCCTGGGAGCAGTACTTC.